The next 18 T cell receptor beta chains were all read from a single sample in a study of T cells after yellow fever vaccination (dated by TCRdb to about 2019). Library preparation employed 5' RACE. Data came from an Illumina NovaSeq 6000. The public reads were quality trimmed at Q25 with fastp and then assembled into clones with MiXCR by TCRdb, keeping productive beta chains. Each CDR3 protein appears once, grouped with its most common genes and DNA. A total of 300,000 to 400,000 distinct CDR3 sequences appear in this sample, roughly 10% of them only once. The top ten constitute about 3% of the sample. The treatment or condition label corresponds to: live attenuated yellow fever vaccine strain. This specimen consisted of CD4+ T cells sorted from PBMCs, obtained 45 days after the yellow fever booster vaccination. The receptors were sampled from a man between 18 and 35 years old who received the YFV17D yellow fever vaccine.

This clonotype was counted between two and nine times. This sequence joins TRBV7-3 and TRBJ2-5; D tentatively fits TRBD1 or TRBD2 (6 bases each). V was trimmed by 4 bases and J by 5 bases, leaving 17 bases between them. The CDR3 spans 15 residues. The germline CDR1 and CDR2 sequences are SGHTA and FQGTGA. This chain's CDR3 is CASSSNPGGGETQYF. The CDR3 nucleotides are TGTGCCAGCAGCTCCAACCCTGGAGGGGGGGAGACCCAGTACTTC.

This clonotype was seen a few times. The CDR3 loop is CASSQATGWAPYEQYF. The CDR3 region has the DNA TGTGCCAGCAGCCAAGCTACAGGGTGGGCCCCCTACGAGCAGTACTTC. The J gene is TRBJ2-7, the V gene TRBV4-2; possible D gene TRBD1, 6 bases. The ends were cut back, 1 base at V and 2 bases at J, with 15 bases in the middle. The CDR3 length is 16 residues. Germline V CDR1 and CDR2: LGHNA, YNFKEQ.

A few counts support this clonotype. This sequence joins TRBV6-6 and TRBJ2-3; TRBD2 aligns across 10 bases. This CDR3 spans 14 amino acids. V lost 7 bases and J lost 4; bases outside the gene matches: 5. CDR1 is MNHNY and CDR2 is SVGAGI in the germline V gene (reference sequence). The CDR3 nucleotides are TGTGCCAGCACCCTAAGCGGGGGGGCAGATACGCAGTATTTT. This codes for CASTLSGGADTQYF.

The gene calls are TRBV7-6 and TRBJ2-4; D is uncertain. Trimming took 1 base from V and 5 from J, leaving 15 bases between them. The length of the CDR3 is 16 residues. The germline V gene has CDR1 SGHVS and CDR2 FNYEAQ. The chain's CDR3 is CASSLEPAGGQNIQYF. CDR3 sequence (DNA): TGTGCCAGCAGCTTAGAACCGGCAGGCGGACAAAACATTCAGTACTTC.

The V call is TRBV7-2, the J call TRBJ2-2, with a weak D call TRBD1 (6 bases). This CDR3 has 14 amino acids. Trimming removed 6 bases from V and 6 bases from J, with 14 bases in between. Germline V gene data show CDR1 as SGHTA and CDR2 as FQGNSA. The CDR3 DNA is TGTGCCAGCAGGGCTTCAAGGGGGTCCGGGGAGCTGTTTTTT. This encodes CASRASRGSGELFF.

CDR3 loop: CASSYSLGSQHF. The CDR3 bases are TGTGCCAGCAGTTACTCCCTGGGGTCCCAGCATTTT. The J gene is TRBJ1-5, the V gene TRBV6-2 or TRBV6-3, with D unresolved. Between the trimmed V and J ends, which lost 0 bases and 11 bases, there was a span of 8 bases. Germline CDR1 is MNHEY and CDR2 is SVGEGT. The CDR3 is 12 residues long.

The V gene is TRBV11-2, the J gene TRBJ2-7; the D call may be TRBD1 or TRBD2 (5 bases each). Looked up from germline, CDR1 is SGHAT and CDR2 is FQNNGV. This CDR3 is 16 amino acids long. V was shortened by 3 bases and J by 4 bases, with 19 bases between the two germline ends. The CDR3 here is CASSFGIGAVTYEQYF. CDR3 coding DNA: TGTGCCAGCAGCTTCGGGATTGGGGCAGTGACTTACGAGCAGTACTTC.

This clonotype turned up a few times. The rearrangement joins TRBV12-3 or TRBV12-4 to TRBJ1-2; a weak D match, TRBD1 (5 bases). V lost 6 bases to trimming and J lost 4 bases, with 18 bases between them. The CDR3 length is 15 residues. The CDR3 DNA reads as TGTGCCAGCAGCCAACACTCGGGACGGGGCTATGGCTACACCTTC. Translation gives CASSQHSGRGYGYTF.

At least ten counts were recorded for this clonotype. The chain combines TRBV5-1 with TRBJ2-5, with 12 bases lining up with TRBD2. The CDR3 totals 16 residues. Germline V gives CDR1 SGHRS, CDR2 YFSETQ. J lost 1 base, V lost 4 bases, and 5 bases had no gene match. The chain's CDR3 is CASSPRTSGAQETQYF. DNA of the CDR3: TGCGCCAGCAGCCCCCGGACTAGCGGGGCCCAAGAGACCCAGTACTTC.

V and J are TRBV3-1 and TRBJ2-5; weak D call: TRBD2 (5 bases). Trimming removed 7 bases from V and 4 bases from J, with 7 bases in between. The CDR3 spans 11 residues. Germline values: CDR1 LGHDT, CDR2 YNNKEL (reference sequence). CDR3 sequence (DNA): TGTGCCAGCAAGGAGGTAGAGACCCAGTACTTC. Amino acid sequence: CASKEVETQYF.

This chain uses TRBV7-9 with TRBJ2-5; TRBD2 agrees at 7 bases. The CDR3 is 15 residues long. Germline CDR1 and CDR2: SEHNR and FQNEAQ (reference sequence). J gave up 3 bases and V 1 base, and 5 bases lay outside the gene matches. CDR3 protein: CASSLDRGEEETQYF. The CDR3 DNA is TGTGCCAGCAGCTTAGATCGGGGGGAGGAAGAGACCCAGTACTTC. Full variable domain (missing parts from reference TRBV7-9 and TRBJ2-5): DTGVSQNPRHKITKRGQNVTFRCDPISEHNRLYWYRQTLGQGPEFLTYFQNEAQLEKSRLLSDRFSAERPKGSFSTLEIQRTEQGDSAMYLCASSLDRGEEETQYFGPGTRLLVL.

In this sample, this clonotype turned up many times. One end of the junction is discordant with germline, which a read error may explain. The chain is built from TRBV18 and TRBJ1-1; possible D gene TRBD1, 6 bases. The CDR3 consists of 13 residues. The germline CDR1 and CDR2 sequences are KGHSH and LQKENI. CDR3 DNA: TGCGCCAGCAGCCCGGGACAGAACACTGAAGCTTTCTTT. This codes for CASSPGQNTEAFF.

The genes are TRBV5-1 and TRBJ2-6; D perhaps matches TRBD2 (8 bases). The V and J ends lost 4 bases and 3 bases respectively, with 17 bases between them. In germline, CDR1 is SGHRS, CDR2 YFSETQ. The CDR3 is 17 residues long. The CDR3 sequence is CASSPLGRGRGANVLTF. For the CDR3, the DNA is TGCGCCAGCAGCCCCCTCGGGAGGGGGCGTGGGGCCAACGTCCTGACTTTC. Complete variable domain (other parts from reference TRBV5-1 and TRBJ2-6): KAGVTQTPRYLIKTRGQQVTLSCSPISGHRSVSWYQQTPGQGLQFLFEYFSETQRNKGNFPGRFSGRQFSNSRSEMNVSTLELGDSALYLCASSPLGRGRGANVLTFGAGSRLTVL.

This clonotype came up many times. The J gene is TRBJ1-2, the V gene TRBV4-2, with D uncertain. Trimming cost V 0 bases and J 4 bases, with 6 bases left between them. CDR3 length: 13 amino acids. Germline V gene lookup returns CDR1 LGHNA and CDR2 YNFKEQ. The CDR3 reads CASSQEAGYGYTF. The CDR3 DNA reads as TGTGCCAGCAGCCAAGAGGCCGGCTATGGCTACACCTTC.

CDR3 amino acids: CASSYGGSDIQYF. The CDR3 DNA follows: TGTGCCAGCAGTTACGGCGGGTCAGACATTCAGTACTTC. V and J are TRBV6-2 or TRBV6-3 and TRBJ2-4; D possibly corresponds to TRBD2 (5 bases). CDR3 length equals 13 residues. Trimming pared 2 bases from V and 8 bases from J, leaving 10 bases between. CDR1 is MNHEY, CDR2 SVGEGT, per germline.

The V call is TRBV18, the J call TRBJ2-7; D is possibly TRBD1 (5 bases). Germline assignment: CDR1 KGHSH and CDR2 LQKENI. This CDR3 spans 14 amino acids. V lost 6 bases, J lost 4 bases, and 16 bases lay in between. CDR3 region: CASSQGVDRYEQYV. The CDR3 DNA reads as TGTGCCAGCTCCCAGGGCGTGGACCGGTACGAGCAGTACGTC.

The chain links TRBV7-3 to TRBJ2-1; D unclear. CDR1 and CDR2 from the germline V gene are SGHTA and FQGTGA. Between the trimmed V and J ends, which lost 4 bases and 9 bases, there was a span of 13 bases. The CDR3 covers 13 residues. The CDR3 protein is CASSYNGLGEQFF. The DNA for the CDR3 is TGTGCCAGCAGCTACAACGGGCTCGGTGAGCAGTTCTTC.

The gene calls are TRBV18 and TRBJ2-1; D uncertain. The CDR3 is 11 residues long. Germline V CDR1 and CDR2: KGHSH, LQKENI. Between the trimmed V and J ends, which lost 1 base and 5 bases, there was a span of 0 bases. CDR3 loop: CASSPHNEQFF. The CDR3 DNA is TGTGCCAGCTCACCACACAATGAGCAGTTCTTC.